Following are 3 T cell receptor beta chains from one sample sequenced in a study of OX40 agonist ivuxolimab in advanced cancers. Measured with immunoSEQ multiplex PCR; TCRdb has only the in-frame clones, and not every one. The repertoire holds around 62,000 clones, with 65% to 90% as singletons. The sequencing here drew on CD4+ or CD8+ T cells sorted from blood, taken in a trial of the OX40 agonist ivuxolimab. The origin of the receptors is an adult with an advanced solid tumor such as melanoma, head and neck, liver or kidney cancer.

This chain connects TRBV9 to TRBJ2-3; TRBD2 aligns across 8 bases. This CDR3 region has 14 residues. Germline-derived CDR1 and CDR2 are SGDLS and YYNGEE. V dropped 5 bases and J dropped 3; count of bases not matched to a gene: 5. The DNA for the CDR3 is TGTGCCAGCAGTCCGGGACTAGGGACAGATACGCAGTATTTT. It translates to CASSPGLGTDTQYF.

This clone appeared a few times. The chain combines TRBV7-3 with TRBJ2-3; possibly TRBD1 or TRBD2 for D (5 bases each). The germline V gene encodes CDR1 SGHTA and CDR2 FQGTGA. V lost 4 bases to trimming and J lost 0 bases, with 14 bases between them. The CDR3 has 16 amino acids. CDR3 loop: CASSSGRSASTDTQYF. The CDR3 DNA sequence: TGTGCCAGCAGCTCGGGACGATCCGCTAGCACAGATACGCAGTATTTT.

CDR3: CASSLTSGGAQETQYF. CDR3 DNA: TGTGCCAGCAGCTTAACTAGCGGGGGGGCCCAAGAGACCCAGTACTTC. This chain connects TRBV5-4 to TRBJ2-5; 13 bases are a match to TRBD2. The CDR3 sequence is 16 residues long. Germline trimming cut 2 bases from V and 1 base from J; bases unmatched to any gene: 2. In germline, CDR1 is SGHNT, CDR2 YYREEE (reference sequence).